By share, the clone carrying this TCR beta chain counts as medium-sized (0.01 to 0.1%). V shed 3 bases and J shed 2 bases, with 8 bases lying between them. The CDR3 consists of 13 residues. Per germline, CDR1 ENHRY and CDR2 SYGVKD. The data belong to a study of tumor-infiltrating lymphocytes in glioblastoma multiforme. Multiple V-beta primers and a C-beta primer amplified TCRB from RNA. Using its own MiXCR run on the multiplex PCR reads, TCRdb lists one record per CDR3 protein. The sample yields about 15,000 distinct CDR3 sequences, 73% seen once. The chain has TRBV10-3 and TRBJ2-7; no clear D gene. Sequencing was carried out using brain tumor tissue. This receptor was identified in a male donor with glioblastoma. This CDR3 is CAISDGRPYEQYF. CDR3 DNA sequence: TGTGCCATCAGTGACGGCAGACCCTACGAGCAGTACTTC.